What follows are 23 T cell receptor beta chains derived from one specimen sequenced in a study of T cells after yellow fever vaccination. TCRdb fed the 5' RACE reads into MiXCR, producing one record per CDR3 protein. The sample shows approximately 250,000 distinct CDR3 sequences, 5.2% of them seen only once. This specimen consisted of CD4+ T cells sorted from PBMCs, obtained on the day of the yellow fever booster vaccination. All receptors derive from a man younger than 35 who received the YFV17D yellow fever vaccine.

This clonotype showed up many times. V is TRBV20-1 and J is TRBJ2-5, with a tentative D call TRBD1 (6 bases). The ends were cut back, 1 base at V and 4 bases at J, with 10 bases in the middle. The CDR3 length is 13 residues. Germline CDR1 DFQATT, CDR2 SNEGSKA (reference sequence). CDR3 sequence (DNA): TGCAGTGCTAGAGTCAGGGGTAGAGAGACCCAGTACTTC. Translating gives CSARVRGRETQYF.

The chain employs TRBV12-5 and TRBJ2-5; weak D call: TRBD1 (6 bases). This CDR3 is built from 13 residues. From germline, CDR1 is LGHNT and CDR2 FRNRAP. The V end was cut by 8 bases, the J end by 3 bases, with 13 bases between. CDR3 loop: CASLFGGEETQYF. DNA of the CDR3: TGTGCTAGTCTTTTTGGGGGCGAAGAGACCCAGTACTTC.

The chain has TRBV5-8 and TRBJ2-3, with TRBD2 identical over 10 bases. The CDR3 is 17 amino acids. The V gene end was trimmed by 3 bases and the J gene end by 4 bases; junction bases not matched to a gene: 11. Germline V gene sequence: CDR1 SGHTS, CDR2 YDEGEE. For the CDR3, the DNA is TGTGCCAGCAGCTGGACGAGCGGGGGGGCTCCCTCAGATACGCAGTATTTT. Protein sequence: CASSWTSGGAPSDTQYF. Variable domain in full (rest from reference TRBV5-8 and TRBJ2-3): EAGVTQSPTHLIKTRGQQATLRCSPISGHTSVYWYQQALGLGLQFLLWYDEGEERNRGNFPPRFSGRQFPNYSSELNVNALELEDSALYLCASSWTSGGAPSDTQYFGPGTRLTVL.

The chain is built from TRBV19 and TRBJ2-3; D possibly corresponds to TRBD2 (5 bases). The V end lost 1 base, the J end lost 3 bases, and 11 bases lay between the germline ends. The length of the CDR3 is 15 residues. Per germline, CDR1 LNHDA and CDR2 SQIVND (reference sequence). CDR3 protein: CASSIAGKGTDTQYF. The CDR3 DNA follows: TGTGCCAGTAGTATAGCGGGAAAAGGGACAGATACGCAGTATTTT.

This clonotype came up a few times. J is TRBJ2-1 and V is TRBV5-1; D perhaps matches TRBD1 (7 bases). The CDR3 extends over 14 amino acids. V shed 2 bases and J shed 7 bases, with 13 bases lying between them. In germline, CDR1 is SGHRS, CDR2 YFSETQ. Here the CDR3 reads CASSFGQEGNEQFF. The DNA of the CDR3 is TGCGCCAGCAGCTTTGGACAGGAGGGGAATGAGCAGTTCTTC.

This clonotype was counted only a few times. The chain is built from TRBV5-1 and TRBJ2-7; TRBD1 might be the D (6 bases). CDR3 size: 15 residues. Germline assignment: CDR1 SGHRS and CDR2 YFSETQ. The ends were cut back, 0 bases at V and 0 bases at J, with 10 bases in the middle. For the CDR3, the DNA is TGCGCCAGCAGCTTGGCGGCAGGGGTCTCCTACGAGCAGTACTTC. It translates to CASSLAAGVSYEQYF.

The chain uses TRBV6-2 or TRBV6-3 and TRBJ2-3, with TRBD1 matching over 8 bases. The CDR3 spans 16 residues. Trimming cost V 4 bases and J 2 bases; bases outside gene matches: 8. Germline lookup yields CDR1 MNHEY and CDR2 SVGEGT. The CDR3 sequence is CASSSIGQGHTDTQYF. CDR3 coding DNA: TGTGCCAGCAGTTCGATCGGACAGGGCCACACAGATACGCAGTATTTT.

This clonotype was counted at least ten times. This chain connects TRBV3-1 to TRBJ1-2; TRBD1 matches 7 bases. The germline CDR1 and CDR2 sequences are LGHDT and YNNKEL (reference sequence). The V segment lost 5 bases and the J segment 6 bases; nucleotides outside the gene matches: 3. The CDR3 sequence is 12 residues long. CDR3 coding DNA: TGTGCCAGCAGCGAACAGGGGAATGGCTACACCTTC. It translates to CASSEQGNGYTF.

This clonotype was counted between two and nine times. CDR3 bases: TGTGCCAGCAGCCAACAGATAATCTATGGCTACACCTTC. This sequence encodes CASSQQIIYGYTF. This sequence joins TRBV28 and TRBJ1-2; D is unclear. Deletions cut 6 bases from V and 4 bases from J, with 12 bases between. This CDR3 spans 13 amino acids. Per the germline V gene, CDR1 is MDHEN and CDR2 is SYDVKM.

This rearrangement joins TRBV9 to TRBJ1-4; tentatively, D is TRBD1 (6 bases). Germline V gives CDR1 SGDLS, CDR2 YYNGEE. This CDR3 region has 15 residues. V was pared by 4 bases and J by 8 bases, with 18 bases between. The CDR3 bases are TGTGCCAGCAGCCAAAGAAGGGGGGGTGTCGAAAAACTGTTTTTT. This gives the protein CASSQRRGGVEKLFF.

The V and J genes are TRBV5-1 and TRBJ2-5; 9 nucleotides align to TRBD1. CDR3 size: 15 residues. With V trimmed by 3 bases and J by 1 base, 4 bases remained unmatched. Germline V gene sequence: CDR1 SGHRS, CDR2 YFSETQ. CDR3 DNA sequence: TGCGCCAGCAGCTCAACAGGGGGCGTCCAAGAGACCCAGTACTTC. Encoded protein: CASSSTGGVQETQYF.

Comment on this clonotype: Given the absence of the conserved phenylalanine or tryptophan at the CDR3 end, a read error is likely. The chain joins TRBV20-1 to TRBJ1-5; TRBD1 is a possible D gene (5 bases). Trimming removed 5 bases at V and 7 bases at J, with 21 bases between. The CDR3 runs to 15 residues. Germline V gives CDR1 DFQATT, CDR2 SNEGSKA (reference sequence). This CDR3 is CSAGLTGGSGQPQHI. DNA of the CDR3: TGCAGTGCTGGCCTAACGGGGGGGTCTGGACAGCCCCAGCATATT.

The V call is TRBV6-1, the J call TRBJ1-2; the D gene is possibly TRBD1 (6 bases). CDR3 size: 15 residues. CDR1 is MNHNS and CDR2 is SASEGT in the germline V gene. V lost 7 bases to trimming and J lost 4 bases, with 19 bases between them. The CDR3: CASIPMSGTSYGYTF. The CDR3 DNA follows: TGTGCCAGCATTCCCATGTCGGGGACAAGCTATGGCTACACCTTC.

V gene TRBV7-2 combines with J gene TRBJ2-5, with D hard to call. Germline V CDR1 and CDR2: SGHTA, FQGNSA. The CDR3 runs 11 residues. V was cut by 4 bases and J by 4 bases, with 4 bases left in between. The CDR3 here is CASSSPETQYF. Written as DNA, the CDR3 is TGTGCCAGCAGCTCCCCAGAGACCCAGTACTTC.

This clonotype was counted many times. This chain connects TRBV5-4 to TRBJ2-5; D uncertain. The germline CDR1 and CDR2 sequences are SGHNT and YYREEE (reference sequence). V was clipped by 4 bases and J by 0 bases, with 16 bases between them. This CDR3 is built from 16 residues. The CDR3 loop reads CASSPGGTAYQETQYF. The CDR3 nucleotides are TGTGCCAGCAGCCCCGGTGGAACAGCTTACCAAGAGACCCAGTACTTC.

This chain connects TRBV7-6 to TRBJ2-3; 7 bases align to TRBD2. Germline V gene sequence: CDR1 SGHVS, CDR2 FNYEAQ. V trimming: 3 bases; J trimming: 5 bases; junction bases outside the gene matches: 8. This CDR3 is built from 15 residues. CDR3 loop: CASSFVSGAGDTQYF. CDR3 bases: TGTGCCAGCAGCTTCGTCAGCGGGGCGGGAGATACGCAGTATTTT.

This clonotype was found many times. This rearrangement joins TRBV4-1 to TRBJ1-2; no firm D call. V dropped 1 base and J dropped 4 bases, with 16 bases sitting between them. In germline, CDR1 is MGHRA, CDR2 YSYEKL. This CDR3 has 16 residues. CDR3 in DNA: TGCGCCAGCAGCCAAGCAGAGTCAGCCCGGAGCTATGGCTACACCTTC. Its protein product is CASSQAESARSYGYTF.

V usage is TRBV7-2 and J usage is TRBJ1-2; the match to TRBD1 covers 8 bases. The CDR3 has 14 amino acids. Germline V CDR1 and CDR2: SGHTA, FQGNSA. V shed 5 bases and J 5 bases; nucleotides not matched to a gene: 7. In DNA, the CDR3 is TGTGCCAGCAGCGCCCAGGGGGCGCAATATGGCTACACCTTC. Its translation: CASSAQGAQYGYTF.

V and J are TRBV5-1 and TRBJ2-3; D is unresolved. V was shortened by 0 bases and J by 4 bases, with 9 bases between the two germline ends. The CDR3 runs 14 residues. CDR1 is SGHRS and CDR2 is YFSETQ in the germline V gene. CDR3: CASSLAGISDTQYF. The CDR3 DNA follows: TGCGCCAGCAGCTTGGCGGGTATATCAGATACGCAGTATTTT.

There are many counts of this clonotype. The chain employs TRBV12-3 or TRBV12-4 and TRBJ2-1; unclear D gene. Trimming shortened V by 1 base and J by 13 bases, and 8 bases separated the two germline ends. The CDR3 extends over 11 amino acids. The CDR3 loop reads CASSLEGYQFF. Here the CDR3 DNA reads TGTGCCAGCAGTTTAGAGGGTTATCAGTTCTTC.

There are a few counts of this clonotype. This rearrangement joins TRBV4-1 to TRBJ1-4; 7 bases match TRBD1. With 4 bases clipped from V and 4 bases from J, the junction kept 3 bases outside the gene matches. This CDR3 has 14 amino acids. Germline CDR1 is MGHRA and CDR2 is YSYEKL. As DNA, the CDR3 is TGCGCCAGCAGCCCTGGACAGGTTAATGAAAAACTGTTTTTT. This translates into CASSPGQVNEKLFF.

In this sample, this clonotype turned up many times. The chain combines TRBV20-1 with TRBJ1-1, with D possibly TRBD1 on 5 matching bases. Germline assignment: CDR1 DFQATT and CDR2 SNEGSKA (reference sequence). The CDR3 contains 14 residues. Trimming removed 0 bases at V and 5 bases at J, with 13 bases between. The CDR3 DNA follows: TGCAGTGCTAGAGACCGACAGAAGTTGACTGAAGCTTTCTTT. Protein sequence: CSARDRQKLTEAFF.

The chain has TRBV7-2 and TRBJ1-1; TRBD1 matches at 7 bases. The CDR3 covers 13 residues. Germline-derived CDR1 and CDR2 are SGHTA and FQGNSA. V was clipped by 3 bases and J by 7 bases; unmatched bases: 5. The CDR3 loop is CASSFNQGGEAFF. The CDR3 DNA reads TGTGCCAGCAGCTTCAACCAGGGGGGTGAAGCTTTCTTT.